This entry lists 2 T cell receptor beta chains sequenced from one sample in a study of CD4 T cells in relation to SARS-CoV-2 and coronaviruses. The unexposed donors gave CD4+ T cells in about 2010-2019, prior to COVID-19. The cells were cultured for under 13 days before CD4+ T cells were isolated. These receptors are not linked to any known antigen. Assay: immunoSEQ multiplex PCR; the TCRdb copy retains only in-frame clones and omits some. There are 20,000 or so clones in the sample; 77% occur only once, and around a sixth lies in the top ten. The specimen sequenced was CD4+ T cells from PBMCs, cultured in vitro. Receptors originate from a human donor in good health.

This chain uses TRBV18 with TRBJ2-1; tentative D call: TRBD2 (7 bases). The CDR3 contains 14 residues. Deletions cut 6 bases from V and 8 bases from J, with 17 bases between. Germline V gives CDR1 KGHSH, CDR2 LQKENI. The CDR3 bases are TGTGCCAGCTCCCCCAAGGGGGGGTCCTATGAGCAGTTCTTC. It yields the protein CASSPKGGSYEQFF.

The CDR3 is CASSFVRGAGGETQYF. The CDR3 DNA sequence: TGTGCCAGCAGTTTCGTCAGGGGGGCCGGCGGGGAGACCCAGTACTTC. The J gene is TRBJ2-5, the V gene TRBV27; D might be TRBD1 (7 bases). The CDR3 consists of 16 residues. V dropped 3 bases and J dropped 5 bases, with 19 bases sitting between them. From germline, CDR1 is MNHEY and CDR2 SMNVEV (reference sequence).